This TCR beta chain appears in the sequencing data of a study of blood T cell repertoires in COVID-19. Background on the study: Material from acute and convalescent COVID-19 was sourced from the United States, Italy and Spain. The cDNA or gDNA used as material had been derived from T cells, B-cell-depleted T cells, or PBMCs.

Original handling: Scientists estimated how many nucleated cells there were by amplifying reference gene primers. Generated by immunoSEQ multiplex PCR, the TCRdb table keeps only in-frame clones and is missing some. V, J and clone size reflect that table, while D and trimming were determined from the DNA. The top ten hold around 8% of the sample, which has some 150,000 clones, 65% to 90% seen once. Germline loops: CDR1 SGHTA, CDR2 FQGNSA. The CDR3 length is 15 residues. V gave up 4 bases and J gave up 0 bases, with 12 bases separating them. This rearrangement joins TRBV7-2 to TRBJ1-1; possibly TRBD1 for D (6 bases). This receptor was identified in a woman between 55 and 75 years old with active or convalescent COVID-19. Sequences were obtained from peripheral blood. CDR3 region: CASSYRAGMNTEAFF. DNA for the CDR3: TGTGCCAGCAGCTACAGGGCTGGTATGAACACTGAAGCTTTCTTT.